Listed below are T cell receptor beta chains from one sample, sequenced in a study of shared T cell receptors in the human thymus. Only in-frame clones appear in the TCRdb table, and some are missing; sequencing was by immunoSEQ multiplex PCR. The data contain hundreds of thousands of clones, 87% of them singletons. These same data were also listed under a study on human thymus T cells.

Sequencing was done on a sample of thymocytes. The source of these receptors is a boy under two years old with a congenital heart defect. Both conserved end residues are part of each CDR3. Not all rows give a size; the values are once, few, many and, for expanded clones, a class.

j_call clone_size v_call cdr3_aa
TRBJ2-5 - TRBV14 CASSQTGTQKETQYF
TRBJ1-4 - TRBV18 CASSPPSGLGEKLFF
TRBJ2-1 - TRBV5-1 CASSPNGGWLGTNEQFF
TRBJ1-1 - TRBV2 CASSPGGGEYTEAFF
TRBJ1-5 - TRBV15 CATSRDRGYQPQHF
TRBJ1-5 - TRBV5-6 CASSRHRVGNQPQHF
TRBJ1-5 - TRBV18 CASSARQGGNQPQHF
TRBJ1-2 - TRBV29-1 CSVEGDYGYTF
TRBJ2-6 - TRBV6-5 CASSSWDRAGANVLTF
TRBJ2-1 - TRBV12-5 CASGTWGLAFGEQFF
TRBJ2-2 - TRBV28 CASSFEEGEGELFF
TRBJ2-3 - TRBV11-3 CASSPLTGYTDTQYF
TRBJ1-1 - TRBV6-1 CASSGHRTENTEAFF
TRBJ1-1 once TRBV6-4 CASSDWAGNTEAFF
TRBJ1-5 - TRBV28 CASELANSNQPQHF
TRBJ2-1 - TRBV9 CASSVAASPYNEQFF
TRBJ1-2 - TRBV27 CASSLGQDYGYTF
TRBJ1-1 - TRBV4-1 CASSQVFRRRGGNTEAFF
TRBJ1-5 - TRBV11-2 CASSSPAGGTGRQPQHF
TRBJ2-7 - TRBV28 CASSRGSHYEQYF
TRBJ1-5 - TRBV19 CASSREGRLEPQHF
TRBJ1-1 - TRBV6-6 CASSLQGNTEAFF
TRBJ2-3 - TRBV25-1 CASRQVSTDTQYF
TRBJ2-3 - TRBV4-3 CASSQEGGLAGETDTQYF
TRBJ1-1 - TRBV28 CASTLKTGNTEAFF
TRBJ1-1 - TRBV10-1 CASSEARVPGNTEAFF
TRBJ1-1 - TRBV6-5 CASRGRSLNTEAFF
TRBJ2-6 - TRBV28 CASTLRGSLRANVLTF
TRBJ1-1 - TRBV27 CASFGRLMTDTEAFF
TRBJ1-4 once TRBV4-2 CASNNRGEREKLFF
TRBJ2-5 - TRBV30 CAWSCGRAGLRETQYF
TRBJ1-4 - TRBV11-2 CASSLLAPPGQGNEKLFF
TRBJ1-4 - TRBV29-1 CSVVLARDRQNEKLFF
TRBJ2-5 - TRBV5-1 CASSFTGQGVETQYF
TRBJ2-3 - TRBV9 CASSVGRGDTDTQYF
TRBJ1-1 - TRBV5-6 CASSLDSPGKRNTEAFF
TRBJ1-5 - TRBV28 CASSLSPRTGDSNQPQHF
- - TRBV9 CASSVGETHEQYF
TRBJ1-1 - TRBV30 CAWADRNTEAFF
TRBJ2-3 - TRBV25-1 CASSVAGVKDTQYF
TRBJ2-2 once TRBV7-8 CASSFDQKNTGELFF
TRBJ1-2 - TRBV18 CASSRNHGSGGGDGYTF
TRBJ1-2 once TRBV7-9 CASSQGLVFSGYTF
TRBJ2-7 - TRBV4-3 CASSPRRGAGSYEQYF
TRBJ1-6 - TRBV15 CATSRGDTRPPLHF
TRBJ1-1 - TRBV29-1 CSVGLVIMNTEAFF
TRBJ2-7 - TRBV6-5 CASRTGQGTYEQYF
TRBJ2-7 - TRBV5-6 CASSLGGLVSSYEQYF
TRBJ2-7 - TRBV11-2 CASSLSRRSYEQYF
TRBJ2-7 - TRBV4-3 CASSPGQATYEQYF
TRBJ1-1 - TRBV5-1 CASSLKHGNTEAFF
TRBJ1-2 - TRBV5-6 CASSLGLQENYGYTF
TRBJ2-7 - TRBV27 CASMGGSGTSGLYEQYF